This record looks at one T cell receptor beta chain sequence and its context. Other DNA sequences of this sample code for an identical CDR3. The data originate from a study of blood T cell repertoires in COVID-19. Study-level information: The samples span acute and convalescent COVID-19 from the United States, Italy and Spain. T cells, B-cell-depleted T cells, or PBMCs provided the cDNA or gDNA that served as material.

In the original analysis: How many nucleated cells were present was estimated from reference gene primer amplification. Measured with immunoSEQ multiplex PCR; TCRdb has only the in-frame clones, and not every one. D and trimming come from the DNA, and the V and J calls and clone size come from that table. The sample has 150,000 to 200,000 clones; about 90% are singletons. Germline CDR1 and CDR2: SGHRS and YFSETQ. Trimming shortened V by 0 bases and J by 7 bases, and 5 bases separated the two germline ends. The CDR3 extends over 11 amino acids. Sequences were obtained from peripheral blood. This rearrangement joins TRBV5-1 to TRBJ2-7; D is uncertain. The receptor was isolated from a man between 60 and 75 years old with active or convalescent COVID-19. Here the CDR3 DNA reads TGCGCCAGCAGCTTGGATCGGGAGCAGTACTTC. Amino acids: CASSLDREQYF.